These 23 T cell receptor beta chains came from one sample sequenced in a study of cytomegalovirus exposure and HLA in healthy donors. Primers: 60 Vbeta forward and 13 Jbeta reverse. Using immunoSEQ multiplex PCR, the repertoire was profiled, and TCRdb retains in-frame clones only, with some absent. This table lists 65,000 to 95,000 clones. The specimen sequenced was PBMCs. The receptors come from a woman between 55 and 75 years old in good health and CMV-seronegative.

The chain has TRBV5-1 and TRBJ1-1; 8 bases line up with TRBD1. Losses at the gene ends were 0 bases for V and 1 base for J; bases not matched to a gene: 2. The CDR3 length is 15 residues. Germline values: CDR1 SGHRS, CDR2 YFSETQ. CDR3 bases: TGCGCCAGCAGCTTGGAAGGGACAGGGAACACTGAAGCTTTCTTT. Its protein is CASSLEGTGNTEAFF.

The CDR3 loop is CASSLSGGSYEQYF. The DNA for the CDR3 is TGTGCCAGCAGTTTATCGGGAGGATCTTACGAGCAGTACTTC. The V and J genes are TRBV28 and TRBJ2-7, with 7 bases fitting TRBD2. The CDR3 has 14 amino acids. Losses at the gene ends were 1 base for V and 4 bases for J; bases not matched to a gene: 4. The germline CDR1 and CDR2 sequences are MDHEN and SYDVKM.

The chain carries TRBV6-5 and TRBJ2-5, with TRBD1 matching 8 bases. The junction had 1 base not matched to a gene; V was cut back by 2 bases and J by 2 bases. CDR3 length: 14 residues. Germline CDR1 reads MNHEY; CDR2 reads SVGAGI. The DNA of the CDR3 is TGTGCCAGCAGTTACCGACAGGGGCAAGAGACCCAGTACTTC. Translation: CASSYRQGQETQYF.

The CDR3, as DNA: TGTGCCAGCAGTCCCACGGACAGGCTGGGCGAGCAGTACTTC. It yields the protein CASSPTDRLGEQYF. V gene TRBV6-5 combines with J gene TRBJ2-7, with 7 bases identical to TRBD1. The length of the CDR3 is 14 residues. J was trimmed by 6 bases and V by 5 bases; bases with no gene match: 10. In germline, CDR1 is MNHEY, CDR2 SVGAGI.

The chain is built from TRBV28 and TRBJ1-5; TRBD1 matches at 8 bases. J was trimmed by 4 bases and V by 7 bases; bases with no gene match: 9. The CDR3 length is 15 residues. Germline V gene sequence: CDR1 MDHEN, CDR2 SYDVKM. The CDR3 region is CASTPGQGGNQPQHF. The CDR3 region has the DNA TGTGCCAGCACCCCAGGACAGGGTGGTAATCAGCCCCAGCATTTT.

The rearrangement uses TRBV19 and TRBJ2-1; TRBD2 is a possible D gene (6 bases). The V gene's germline CDR1 is LNHDA and CDR2 SQIVND (reference sequence). The CDR3 runs to 15 residues. V was trimmed by 7 bases and J by 0 bases, leaving 13 bases between them. This CDR3 reads CASTSVSSSYNEQFF. CDR3 coding DNA: TGTGCCAGTACTAGCGTCTCCAGCTCCTACAATGAGCAGTTCTTC.

The rearrangement uses TRBV19 and TRBJ2-7, with 8 nucleotides matching TRBD2. Germline CDR1 LNHDA, CDR2 SQIVND (reference sequence). The CDR3 runs to 14 residues. V dropped 3 bases and J dropped 5; count of bases not matched to a gene: 6. The CDR3 spells CASSISGGRNEQYF. The CDR3 nucleotides read TGTGCCAGTAGTATTTCGGGAGGGCGCAACGAGCAGTACTTC.

In nucleotides, the CDR3 is TGTGCCAGCAGTTTTAGCGGGAGGTTATACTACAATGAGCAGTTCTTC. Protein sequence: CASSFSGRLYYNEQFF. This rearrangement joins TRBV6-4 to TRBJ2-1, with 10 nucleotides matching TRBD2. The CDR3 consists of 16 residues. The V gene's germline CDR1 is MRHNA and CDR2 SNTAGT. With V trimmed by 5 bases and J by 3 bases, 7 bases remained unmatched.

The rearrangement uses TRBV11-3 and TRBJ2-1; 9 bases agree with TRBD2. V was clipped by 0 bases and J by 8 bases; unmatched bases: 5. The CDR3 runs 15 residues. Germline values: CDR1 SGHNT, CDR2 YENEEA. This chain's CDR3 is CASSLDGREGHEQFF. CDR3 nucleotide sequence: TGTGCCAGCAGCTTAGATGGGCGGGAGGGCCATGAGCAGTTCTTC.

CDR3 region: CATSSRPPGLRWGEAFF. The CDR3 DNA sequence: TGTGCCACCAGCAGCCGCCCCCCGGGACTCCGATGGGGTGAAGCTTTCTTT. This chain joins TRBV15 and TRBJ1-1; D possibly corresponds to TRBD1 (5 bases). Germline loops: CDR1 LNHNV, CDR2 YYDKDF (reference sequence). Trimming left V 3 bases short and J 7 bases short, with 24 bases between. The CDR3 has 17 residues.

A note on this clone: The junction shows a germline mismatch at one end, possibly a read error. The rearrangement joins TRBV7-7 to TRBJ2-3; the D gene is possibly TRBD2 (6 bases). The CDR3 is 13 residues long. Germline-derived CDR1 and CDR2 are SSHAT and FNYEAQ (reference sequence). CDR3 protein: CASSFVGGDTQYF. In nucleotides, the CDR3 is TGTGCTAGCAGCTTCGTGGGGGGAGATACGCAGTATTTT. Together with reference TRBV7-7 and TRBJ2-3, the CDR3 gives the full variable domain: GAGVSQSPRYKVTKRGQDVTLRCDPISSHATLYWYQQALGQGPEFLTYFNYEAQPDKSGLPSDRFSAERPEGSISTLTIQRTEQRDSAMYRCASSFVGGDTQYFGPGTRLTVL.

The rearrangement joins TRBV7-2 to TRBJ2-1, with TRBD1 matching 9 bases. The germline V gene has CDR1 SGHTA and CDR2 FQGNSA. The J segment lost 4 bases and the V segment lost 5 bases, leaving 6 bases of the junction unmatched. This CDR3 has 15 residues. As DNA, the CDR3 is TGTGCCAGCAGCAGAACCGGGACAGGGTACAATGAGCAGTTCTTC. As protein: CASSRTGTGYNEQFF.

V gene TRBV6-4 combines with J gene TRBJ1-1; a weak D match, TRBD1 (6 bases). Germline CDR1 and CDR2: MRHNA and SNTAGT. V lost 3 bases, J lost 10 bases, and 12 bases lay in between. The CDR3 runs 12 residues. The CDR3 spells CASSESGVGAFF. The CDR3 nucleotides are TGTGCCAGCAGTGAGTCAGGGGTGGGAGCTTTCTTT.

This chain connects TRBV5-1 to TRBJ2-1; D possibly corresponds to TRBD2 (5 bases). Looked up from germline, CDR1 is SGHRS and CDR2 is YFSETQ. Between the trimmed V and J ends, which lost 4 bases and 6 bases, there was a span of 29 bases. The CDR3 length is 19 residues. CDR3 coding DNA: TGCGCCAGCAGCGCCCCTACCACCTTACTAGAGAAAGTAGGCAATGAGCAGTTCTTC. Encoded protein: CASSAPTTLLEKVGNEQFF.

The chain recombines TRBV4-3 with TRBJ1-5; unclear D gene. Trimming stripped 0 bases from V and 13 bases from J, with 13 bases between. Germline lookup yields CDR1 LGHNA and CDR2 YSLEER. The CDR3 contains 13 residues. Here the CDR3 reads CASSQDRGYAQHF. The CDR3 DNA follows: TGCGCCAGCAGCCAAGATCGGGGATATGCTCAGCATTTT.

The V gene is TRBV7-2, the J gene TRBJ1-1, with a tentative D call TRBD1 (5 bases). Trimming cost V 5 bases and J 1 base, with 8 bases left between them. CDR3 length: 13 amino acids. Looked up from germline, CDR1 is SGHTA and CDR2 is FQGNSA. This chain's CDR3 is CASSPGQNTEAFF. The CDR3 DNA is TGTGCCAGCAGCCCCGGACAGAACACTGAAGCTTTCTTT.

The V call is TRBV28, the J call TRBJ2-7; D is perhaps TRBD1 (6 bases). CDR3 length: 13 residues. CDR1 is MDHEN and CDR2 is SYDVKM in the germline V gene. Trimming removed 4 bases from V and 0 bases from J, with 7 bases in between. The DNA for the CDR3 is TGTGCCAGCAGTTCAGGGGACTCCTACGAGCAGTACTTC. Residues: CASSSGDSYEQYF.

The chain has TRBV18 and TRBJ2-3, with D possibly being TRBD1 (6 bases). The V gene lost 1 base and the J gene lost 0 bases, with 11 bases spanning the gap. This CDR3 comprises 16 residues. The V gene's germline CDR1 is KGHSH and CDR2 LQKENI. CDR3 sequence reads: CASSPQRDISTDTQYF. CDR3 sequence (DNA): TGTGCCAGCTCACCACAGAGGGACATTAGCACAGATACGCAGTATTTT.

This sequence joins TRBV6-1 and TRBJ2-6; unclear D gene. Looked up from germline, CDR1 is MNHNS and CDR2 is SASEGT. The length of the CDR3 is 17 residues. Trimming took 1 base from V and 0 from J, leaving 10 bases between them. The CDR3 nucleotides read TGTGCCAGCAGTGAAGGGCAGGTTAACTCTGGGGCCAACGTCCTGACTTTC. Translation gives CASSEGQVNSGANVLTF.

The chain has TRBV28 and TRBJ2-5; D call uncertain. This CDR3 has 13 amino acids. V lost 2 bases to trimming and J lost 2 bases, with 6 bases between them. Germline V gene sequence: CDR1 MDHEN, CDR2 SYDVKM. Here the CDR3 DNA reads TGTGCCAGCAGTTTAGCGGATCAAGAGACCCAGTACTTC. It is translated as CASSLADQETQYF.

The V call is TRBV5-1, the J call TRBJ2-3; 8 bases agree with TRBD2. Looked up from germline, CDR1 is SGHRS and CDR2 is YFSETQ. The CDR3 has 16 amino acids. J was trimmed by 0 bases and V by 4 bases; bases with no gene match: 7. CDR3 DNA: TGCGCCAGCAGCCGGATAGCGGGATTCAGCACAGATACGCAGTATTTT. Encoded protein: CASSRIAGFSTDTQYF.

V usage is TRBV5-1 and J usage is TRBJ2-7, with 7 bases identical to TRBD2. V was clipped by 0 bases and J by 3 bases; unmatched bases: 15. The CDR3 runs to 18 residues. CDR1 and CDR2 from the germline V gene are SGHRS and YFSETQ. The CDR3 spells CASSLEIWGGTLCYEQYF. The CDR3 bases are TGCGCCAGCAGCTTGGAAATTTGGGGGGGGACTTTATGCTACGAGCAGTACTTC.

This rearrangement joins TRBV7-2 to TRBJ2-7, with 9 positions matching TRBD1. The germline CDR1 and CDR2 sequences are SGHTA and FQGNSA. The CDR3 extends over 15 amino acids. V gave up 5 bases and J gave up 3 bases; unmatched junction bases: 8. CDR3 sequence (DNA): TGTGCCAGCAGCCCCTCGACAGGGGGTTTCTACGAGCAGTACTTC. Its translation is CASSPSTGGFYEQYF.